The 25 T cell receptor beta chains in this list originate from one sample, sequenced in a study of blood T cell repertoires in COVID-19. The table came from immunoSEQ multiplex PCR; TCRdb's copy has only in-frame clones and leaves some out. The sample yields fewer than 300,000 clones, roughly four fifths seen once. Sequencing was done on a sample of PBMCs or T cells enriched from blood (not recorded which). The receptors here all came from a man aged 35 to 55 who had been exposed to COVID-19.

The chain recombines TRBV30 with TRBJ1-3; D is undetermined. The V gene's germline CDR1 is GTSNPN and CDR2 SVGIG (reference sequence). This CDR3 is built from 13 residues. V was shortened by 4 bases and J by 0 bases, with 7 bases between the two germline ends. CDR3 in DNA: TGTGCCTGGACAGGCAGCTCTGGAAACACCATATATTTT. Translating it yields CAWTGSSGNTIYF.

The chain combines TRBV30 with TRBJ2-2; 11 positions match TRBD2. Trimming at V came to 5 bases and at J to 4 bases, leaving 3 bases not matched to a gene. This CDR3 spans 14 amino acids. Germline CDR1 GTSNPN, CDR2 SVGIG (reference sequence). The CDR3: CAWDGTSGTGELFF. In DNA form, the CDR3 reads TGTGCCTGGGATGGGACTAGCGGCACCGGGGAGCTGTTTTTT.

This clone was detected once. The chain recombines TRBV7-8 with TRBJ1-5; D gene unclear. The germline V and J ends were trimmed by 3 bases and 0 bases, with 15 bases remaining between them. The CDR3 is 17 residues long. In germline, CDR1 is SGHVS, CDR2 FQNEAQ. The CDR3 coding sequence is TGTGCCAGCAGCTTTCTTCGCGCCGTTGATAGCAATCAGCCCCAGCATTTT. It specifies CASSFLRAVDSNQPQHF.

This clone was detected only once. The rearrangement joins TRBV12-3 or TRBV12-4 to TRBJ2-2; no reliable D call. This CDR3 is built from 13 residues. The V and J ends lost 3 bases and 6 bases respectively, with 8 bases between them. The CDR3 is CASSFRGPGELFF. CDR3 DNA sequence: TGTGCCAGCAGTTTCAGAGGCCCCGGGGAGCTGTTTTTT.

This sequence joins TRBV2 and TRBJ1-6, with a possible D match to TRBD1 (6 bases). Germline loops: CDR1 SNHLY, CDR2 FYNNEI. V was trimmed by 6 bases and J by 2 bases, leaving 11 bases between them. CDR3 length: 15 amino acids. The CDR3 DNA reads TGTGCCAGCAGAAAAGACAGGACCTATAATTCACCCCTCCACTTT. The encoded protein is CASRKDRTYNSPLHF. Drawing the rest from reference TRBV2 and TRBJ1-6, the complete variable domain is EPEVTQTPSHQVTQMGQEVILRCVPISNHLYFYWYRQILGQKVEFLVSFYNNEISEKSEIFDDQFSVERPDGSNFTLKIRSTKLEDSAMYFCASRKDRTYNSPLHFGNGTRLTVT.

The chain carries TRBV5-6 and TRBJ2-1; 14 nucleotides align to TRBD2. There are 17 residues in the CDR3. The J segment lost 9 bases and the V segment lost 3 bases, leaving 11 bases of the junction unmatched. Germline V gene sequence: CDR1 SGHDT, CDR2 YYEEEE. The CDR3 bases are TGTGCCAGCAGCTGGGGGGGCTTAGGACTAGCGGGAGGTGAGCAGTTCTTC. Amino acids: CASSWGGLGLAGGEQFF.

The chain is built from TRBV6-5 and TRBJ2-3; possible D gene TRBD2, 5 bases. V was clipped by 1 base and J by 6 bases, with 14 bases between them. The CDR3 is 15 amino acids. The germline V gene has CDR1 MNHEY and CDR2 SVGAGI. This chain's CDR3 is CASSYLRAGLDTQYF. The CDR3 DNA reads TGTGCCAGCAGTTACTTGCGGGCTGGGTTGGATACGCAGTATTTT.

The genes are TRBV6-1 and TRBJ2-5, with a weak D call TRBD1 (5 bases). The CDR3 sequence is 14 residues long. In germline, CDR1 is MNHNS, CDR2 SASEGT. V was shortened by 3 bases and J by 2 bases, with 10 bases between the two germline ends. CDR3 in amino acids: CASSESRVQETQYF. DNA for the CDR3: TGTGCCAGCAGTGAGAGCAGGGTGCAAGAGACCCAGTACTTC.

V gene TRBV6-5 combines with J gene TRBJ1-5; D gene unclear. V lost 8 bases and J lost 2, with 16 bases in between. Germline values: CDR1 MNHEY, CDR2 SVGAGI. This CDR3 has 15 amino acids. The CDR3 DNA sequence: TGTGCCAGCCTTTTCGGCGCGGATGGCAATCAGCCCCAGCATTTT. This codes for CASLFGADGNQPQHF.

V usage is TRBV9 and J usage is TRBJ1-2; tentatively, D is TRBD1 (5 bases). Per germline, CDR1 SGDLS and CDR2 YYNGEE. Trimming shortened V by 0 bases and J by 8 bases, and 17 bases separated the two germline ends. CDR3 length equals 15 residues. The CDR3 sequence is CASSVGPGMAVGYTF. The CDR3 DNA sequence: TGTGCCAGCAGCGTAGGGCCAGGGATGGCAGTAGGCTACACCTTC.

V is TRBV27 and J is TRBJ2-4, with a weak D call TRBD1 (5 bases). Per germline, CDR1 MNHEY and CDR2 SMNVEV (reference sequence). There are 12 residues in the CDR3. The ends were cut back, 2 bases at V and 8 bases at J, with 7 bases in the middle. The CDR3 DNA reads TGTGCCAGCAGTTTAAGGGGTGACATTCAGTACTTC. Residues: CASSLRGDIQYF.

The CDR3 DNA is TGTGCCAGTAATCCGCAGGGGAGGAACACCGGGGAGCTGTTTTTT. Its protein product is CASNPQGRNTGELFF. This chain connects TRBV19 to TRBJ2-2, with D perhaps matching TRBD1 (6 bases). Germline V lookup: CDR1 LNHDA, CDR2 SQIVND (reference sequence). This CDR3 has 15 residues. V gave up 7 bases and J gave up 1 base, with 13 bases separating them.

The chain employs TRBV2 and TRBJ1-4; 8 bases line up with TRBD1. The CDR3 consists of 16 residues. Trimming removed 7 bases from V and 10 bases from J; junction bases left unmatched: 17. Germline V gene data show CDR1 as SNHLY and CDR2 as FYNNEI. This CDR3 reads CASIEGQDFVSGKLFF. DNA for the CDR3: TGTGCCAGCATCGAGGGACAGGATTTTGTCTCCGGAAAACTGTTTTTT.

This clone was seen more than once but under ten times. The J gene is TRBJ1-2, the V gene TRBV3-1 (or the pseudogene TRBV3-2); D ambiguous. The CDR3 length is 14 residues. CDR1 is LGHDT and CDR2 is YNNKEL in the germline V gene (reference sequence). Between the trimmed V and J ends, which lost 4 bases and 6 bases, there was a span of 15 bases. The CDR3 nucleotides are TGTGCCAGCAGCCTCCGTCTGGACTATAATGGCTACACCTTC. Translating it yields CASSLRLDYNGYTF.

The chain recombines TRBV29-1 with TRBJ1-2; 7 bases fit TRBD1. This CDR3 contains 16 residues. V lost 7 bases, J lost 8 bases, and 22 bases stayed unmatched. Germline V gene data show CDR1 as SQVTM and CDR2 as ANQGSEA. The CDR3 bases are TGCAGCGCCACGTCGGGATCCCCAGGGACAGTGGGGGGCTACACCTTC. Its translation: CSATSGSPGTVGGYTF.

The rearrangement uses TRBV18 and TRBJ1-5; D gene ambiguous. This CDR3 is 15 amino acids long. Trimming removed 6 bases at V and 0 bases at J, with 12 bases between. Germline V gene lookup returns CDR1 KGHSH and CDR2 LQKENI. In nucleotides, the CDR3 is TGTGCCAGCTCCTCCGCAGGACTTAGCAATCAGCCCCAGCATTTT. It yields the protein CASSSAGLSNQPQHF.

The rearrangement joins TRBV2 to TRBJ2-7; tentative D call: TRBD2 (6 bases). Germline CDR1 SNHLY, CDR2 FYNNEI. V lost 4 bases, J lost 6 bases, and 7 bases lay in between. This CDR3 is built from 11 residues. This chain's CDR3 is CASSGEVEQYF. For the CDR3, the DNA is TGTGCCAGCAGTGGGGAGGTCGAGCAGTACTTC.

In its sample, this clone was seen a few times. The rearrangement uses TRBV5-1 and TRBJ2-5, with 7 bases that match TRBD2. The CDR3 contains 17 residues. Germline CDR1 is SGHRS and CDR2 is YFSETQ. V lost 4 bases and J lost 2; bases outside the gene matches: 14. CDR3 in DNA: TGCGCCAGCAGCCCCCCGTTAGCGGGCTACACTCAAGAGACCCAGTACTTC. Its translation is CASSPPLAGYTQETQYF.

CDR3 coding DNA: TGTGCCAGCAGCTTTTTCACTAGCGGGAGCGGGGGGAATGAGCAGTTCTTC. As protein: CASSFFTSGSGGNEQFF. The chain employs TRBV7-9 and TRBJ2-1; 11 bases are shared with TRBD2. J was trimmed by 7 bases and V by 3 bases; bases with no gene match: 11. Germline V gene sequence: CDR1 SEHNR, CDR2 FQNEAQ (reference sequence). This CDR3 contains 17 residues.

This clone was detected only a few times. This sequence joins TRBV28 and TRBJ1-1, with 8 bases matching TRBD1. CDR1 is MDHEN and CDR2 is SYDVKM in the germline V gene. The CDR3 totals 12 residues. Trimming cost V 6 bases and J 7 bases; bases outside gene matches: 4. CDR3 in DNA: TGTGCCAGCAGCCAACAGGGGGTTGAAGCTTTCTTT. As protein: CASSQQGVEAFF.

The rearrangement links TRBV4-1 to TRBJ2-2; a possible D gene is TRBD2 (6 bases). V dropped 3 bases and J dropped 2 bases, with 13 bases sitting between them. This CDR3 contains 16 residues. Germline CDR1 reads MGHRA; CDR2 reads YSYEKL. CDR3 sequence: CASSHERGLNTGELFF. DNA of the CDR3: TGCGCCAGCAGCCATGAAAGGGGACTTAACACCGGGGAGCTGTTTTTT.

CDR3 amino acids: CASSPIGVSSGANVLTF. The CDR3 DNA reads TGTGCCAGCAGCCCAATCGGGGTCAGCTCTGGGGCCAACGTCCTGACTTTC. The chain has TRBV7-3 and TRBJ2-6; possible D gene TRBD2, 5 bases. V lost 5 bases, J lost 0 bases, and 14 bases lay in between. CDR3 length equals 17 residues. Germline CDR1 is SGHTA and CDR2 is FQGTGA.

The chain uses TRBV11-2 and TRBJ2-1, with 8 bases aligning to TRBD2. Germline CDR1 SGHAT, CDR2 FQNNGV. The ends lost 5 bases at V and 9 bases at J; junction bases unmatched: 15. The CDR3 is 16 amino acids. The CDR3 reads CASSLKDGTRGFEQFF. The CDR3 DNA reads as TGTGCCAGCAGCCTAAAGGACGGGACTAGAGGGTTTGAGCAGTTCTTC.

On this clone: This specimen includes other DNA sequences encoding the same CDR3. The chain couples TRBV3-1 (or the pseudogene TRBV3-2) to TRBJ1-1; 7 bases are a match to TRBD1. Germline V lookup: CDR1 LGHDT, CDR2 YNNKEL (reference sequence). V dropped 8 bases and J dropped 1; count of bases not matched to a gene: 4. CDR3 length: 13 residues. The CDR3 region has the DNA TGTGCCAGCGGATCAGGGGGGAACACTGAAGCTTTCTTT. It yields the protein CASGSGGNTEAFF.

This chain links TRBV7-9 with TRBJ2-1; the D gene is possibly TRBD2 (6 bases). Germline V gene sequence: CDR1 SEHNR, CDR2 FQNEAQ (reference sequence). The V and J ends lost 5 bases and 5 bases respectively, with 16 bases between them. The CDR3 runs 15 residues. The chain's CDR3 is CASSRVLANNNEQFF. The CDR3 region has the DNA TGTGCCAGCAGCCGCGTCCTAGCGAACAACAATGAGCAGTTCTTC.